The text below deals with one T cell receptor (beta chain). This record comes from a study of immune evolution from preneoplasia to lung adenocarcinoma. Profiling relied on immunoSEQ multiplex PCR, and the TCRdb table lists in-frame clones only, not all of them. The sample records around 4,100 clones, approximately 80% being singletons. Patient tissue came from resections in Japan or China, 2014–2017. Sequencing was carried out using FFPE minimally invasive lung adenocarcinoma tissue. The sequence came from a person between 65 and 80 years old with lung adenocarcinoma.

The DNA of the CDR3 is TGTGCCAGTAGCCTCACGGGACTAGCGGACACTTCCTACGAGCAGTACTTC. Protein sequence: CASSLTGLADTSYEQYF. The chain joins TRBV19 to TRBJ2-7; 11 bases map to TRBD2. This CDR3 spans 17 amino acids. Germline CDR1 and CDR2: LNHDA and SQIVND (reference sequence). Germline trimming cut 6 bases from V and 1 base from J; bases unmatched to any gene: 11. Complete variable domain (other parts from reference TRBV19 and TRBJ2-7): DGGITQSPKYLFRKEGQNVTLSCEQNLNHDAMYWYRQDPGQGLRLIYYSQIVNDFQKGDIAEGYSVSREKKESFPLTVTSAQKNPTAFYLCASSLTGLADTSYEQYFGPGTRLTVT.